The 19 T cell receptor beta chains listed next were all sequenced from one sample in a study of cytomegalovirus exposure and HLA in healthy donors. Primers included in the PCR were 60 Vbeta and 13 Jbeta primers. Sequencing used immunoSEQ multiplex PCR; TCRdb keeps in-frame clones, though not all of them. This table holds about 99,000 clones, 66% found once. The source material was PBMCs. The receptors were sampled from a woman aged 45 to 65 in good health and CMV-seronegative.

This clone has just a few counts. The CDR3 spells CASSQYQETQYF. In DNA form, the CDR3 reads TGTGCCAGCAGCCAGTACCAAGAGACCCAGTACTTC. This rearrangement joins TRBV7-6 to TRBJ2-5; D is unclear. The CDR3 is made up of 12 amino acids. Trimming removed 5 bases from V and 0 bases from J, with 4 bases in between. Germline V gives CDR1 SGHVS, CDR2 FNYEAQ.

The V gene is TRBV7-9, the J gene TRBJ2-2, with 8 bases matching TRBD1. Germline assignment: CDR1 SEHNR and CDR2 FQNEAQ (reference sequence). This CDR3 region has 16 residues. The V segment lost 4 bases and the J segment 1 base; nucleotides outside the gene matches: 5. In DNA form, the CDR3 reads TGTGCCAGCAGCTCATCCGGGACAGGGAACACCGGGGAGCTGTTTTTT. Amino acid sequence: CASSSSGTGNTGELFF. Variable domain in full (rest from reference TRBV7-9 and TRBJ2-2): DTGVSQNPRHKITKRGQNVTFRCDPISEHNRLYWYRQTLGQGPEFLTYFQNEAQLEKSRLLSDRFSAERPKGSFSTLEIQRTEQGDSAMYLCASSSSGTGNTGELFFGEGSRLTVL.

The CDR3: CASSIVSGRANEQYF. In DNA, the CDR3 is TGTGCCAGCAGCATCGTTAGCGGGAGGGCAAACGAGCAGTACTTC. The chain combines TRBV7-9 with TRBJ2-5, with 11 bases identical to TRBD2. Judging by the DNA end, TRBJ2-7 fits better; the J call may be wrong. The CDR3 sequence is 15 residues long. Germline CDR1 SEHNR, CDR2 FQNEAQ (reference sequence).

J is TRBJ2-2 and V is TRBV5-1; 8 positions agree with TRBD2. The V gene's germline CDR1 is SGHRS and CDR2 YFSETQ. This CDR3 comprises 14 residues. Trimming removed 5 bases from V and 6 bases from J; junction bases left unmatched: 6. Written as DNA, the CDR3 is TGCGCCAGCAGAATTAGCGGGGAAGCCGGGGAGCTGTTTTTT. It yields the protein CASRISGEAGELFF.

The chain combines TRBV7-9 with TRBJ2-7, with D unresolved. Germline lookup yields CDR1 SEHNR and CDR2 FQNEAQ (reference sequence). The CDR3 is made up of 14 amino acids. V was shortened by 3 bases and J by 2 bases, with 11 bases between the two germline ends. The CDR3 region has the DNA TGTGCCAGCAGCTTGTCTACCCGAGCCTACGAGCAGTACTTC. Translation: CASSLSTRAYEQYF. The full variable domain, in which reference TRBV7-9 and TRBJ2-7 provide the parts outside the CDR3, is DTGVSQNPRHKITKRGQNVTFRCDPISEHNRLYWYRQTLGQGPEFLTYFQNEAQLEKSRLLSDRFSAERPKGSFSTLEIQRTEQGDSAMYLCASSLSTRAYEQYFGPGTRLTVT.

This clone was detected only a few times. The V and J genes are TRBV19 and TRBJ2-4, with D unclear. The V gene lost 10 bases and the J gene lost 8 bases, with 9 bases spanning the gap. The length of the CDR3 is 10 residues. CDR1 and CDR2 (germline): LNHDA, SQIVND (reference sequence). CDR3 residues: CATYPDIQYF. The CDR3, as DNA: TGTGCCACATACCCGGACATTCAGTACTTC.

This clone has just one count. The V and J genes are TRBV6-6 and TRBJ2-7, with TRBD1 matching 8 bases. The germline gives CDR1 MNHNY, CDR2 SVGAGI (reference sequence). J lost 4 bases, V lost 2 bases, and 4 bases had no gene match. The CDR3 contains 14 residues. This CDR3 reads CASSYGQGGYEQYF. CDR3 sequence (DNA): TGTGCCAGCAGTTACGGACAGGGTGGGTACGAGCAGTACTTC.

This CDR3 is CASSRPRGSPEAFF. For the CDR3, the DNA is TGTGCCAGCTCACGCCCAAGGGGATCGCCTGAAGCTTTCTTT. This chain links TRBV18 with TRBJ1-1, with D possibly being TRBD1 (5 bases). Germline V gives CDR1 KGHSH, CDR2 LQKENI. V was shortened by 4 bases and J by 6 bases, with 15 bases between the two germline ends. The CDR3 extends over 14 amino acids.

This sequence joins TRBV5-1 and TRBJ1-6; tentative D call: TRBD1 (5 bases). V gave up 0 bases and J gave up 7 bases, with 11 bases separating them. There are 15 residues in the CDR3. Germline lookup yields CDR1 SGHRS and CDR2 YFSETQ. The CDR3, as DNA: TGCGCCAGCAGCTTGGATGTACAGGCAAATTCACCCCTCCACTTT. Its protein product is CASSLDVQANSPLHF.

This chain links TRBV28 with TRBJ2-2, with no clear D. The germline V gene encodes CDR1 MDHEN and CDR2 SYDVKM. V was clipped by 4 bases and J by 7 bases, with 7 bases between them. The CDR3 sequence is 12 residues long. The CDR3 loop is CASSYSDGELFF. Written as DNA, the CDR3 is TGTGCCAGCAGTTACTCCGACGGGGAGCTGTTTTTT. The whole variable domain, filled in from reference TRBV28 and TRBJ2-2, reads DVKVTQSSRYLVKRTGEKVFLECVQDMDHENMFWYRQDPGLGLRLIYFSYDVKMKEKGDIPEGYSVSREKKERFSLILESASTNQTSMYLCASSYSDGELFFGEGSRLTVL.

This clone was detected only once. CDR3 sequence: CASSFAGASYEQYF. CDR3 coding DNA: TGTGCCAGCAGCTTTGCGGGAGCCTCCTACGAGCAGTACTTC. The V call is TRBV5-4, the J call TRBJ2-7; TRBD2 agrees at 7 bases. Germline V gene data show CDR1 as SGHNT and CDR2 as YYREEE (reference sequence). The CDR3 has 14 residues. The J segment lost 0 bases and the V segment lost 2 bases, leaving 2 bases of the junction unmatched. Filled out from reference TRBV5-4 and TRBJ2-7, the complete variable domain reads ETGVTQSPTHLIKTRGQQVTLRCSSQSGHNTVSWYQQALGQGPQFIFQYYREEENGRGNFPPRFSGLQFPNYSSELNVNALELDDSALYLCASSFAGASYEQYFGPGTRLTVT.

On this clone: A junction end diverges from the germline sequence, so it may reflect a read error. The genes are TRBV10-2 and TRBJ2-5; TRBD2 matches at 10 bases. Germline V CDR1 and CDR2: WSHSY, SAAADI. The CDR3 spans 16 residues. The CDR3 is CASRESSAGGQGTQYF. The DNA of the CDR3 is TGCGCCAGCAGAGAATCTTCAGCGGGAGGGCAAGGGACCCAGTACTTC.

The chain has TRBV7-9 and TRBJ1-2; 8 bases match TRBD1. V lost 5 bases to trimming and J lost 1 base; unmatched junction nucleotides: 6. The CDR3 covers 15 residues. The germline V gene has CDR1 SEHNR and CDR2 FQNEAQ (reference sequence). CDR3 DNA: TGTGCCAGCAGCCCACGTACAGGGGGTAACTATGGCTACACCTTC. Translation gives CASSPRTGGNYGYTF.

The chain combines TRBV28 with TRBJ2-2, with a weak D call TRBD2 (5 bases). V was cut by 6 bases and J by 11 bases, with 22 bases left in between. From germline, CDR1 is MDHEN and CDR2 SYDVKM. This CDR3 spans 15 amino acids. The CDR3 is CASRLRGLRGGELFF. The CDR3 region has the DNA TGTGCCAGCAGGCTACGCGGGCTCCGAGGCGGAGAGCTGTTTTTT.

This clone has just a few counts. This chain connects TRBV19 to TRBJ1-1, with no clear D. Trimming cost V 4 bases and J 10 bases, with 16 bases left between them. Germline values: CDR1 LNHDA, CDR2 SQIVND (reference sequence). The CDR3 runs to 13 residues. The CDR3 protein is CASSTTRGSGAFF. The CDR3 nucleotides are TGTGCCAGTAGTACCACTAGAGGGTCAGGAGCTTTCTTT.

This clone showed up just a few times. The chain carries TRBV6-1 and TRBJ2-5; weak D call: TRBD1 (6 bases). The CDR3 extends over 15 amino acids. Germline CDR1 is MNHNS and CDR2 is SASEGT. The V end was cut by 3 bases, the J end by 4 bases, with 15 bases between. CDR3 protein: CASSEAPGAGETQYF. In DNA form, the CDR3 reads TGTGCCAGCAGTGAGGCTCCAGGGGCTGGAGAGACCCAGTACTTC.

The CDR3 reads CASSYARQMNTEAFF. For the CDR3, the DNA is TGTGCCAGCAGTTACGCCCGACAGATGAACACTGAAGCTTTCTTT. The rearrangement uses TRBV6-5 and TRBJ1-1; weak D call: TRBD1 (5 bases). The CDR3 is 15 residues long. V lost 2 bases and J 0 bases, leaving 10 bases between the germline ends. CDR1 is MNHEY, CDR2 SVGAGI, per germline.

The chain couples TRBV6-6 to TRBJ2-1, with D tentatively TRBD2 (6 bases). CDR3 length: 16 residues. V was shortened by 2 bases and J by 4 bases, with 15 bases between the two germline ends. Germline V gene data show CDR1 as MNHNY and CDR2 as SVGAGI (reference sequence). The CDR3 here is CASSYTNRDLYNEQFF. DNA for the CDR3: TGTGCCAGCAGTTACACCAACCGGGACTTATACAATGAGCAGTTCTTC.

The chain has TRBV9 and TRBJ2-1; perhaps TRBD2 as D (5 bases). The V end lost 4 bases, the J end lost 7 bases, and 9 bases lay between the germline ends. Germline V gene data show CDR1 as SGDLS and CDR2 as YYNGEE. The CDR3 extends over 12 amino acids. The CDR3: CASSYTGNEQFF. Written as DNA, the CDR3 is TGTGCCAGCAGCTACACGGGGAATGAGCAGTTCTTC. The full variable domain, its missing parts supplied by reference TRBV9 and TRBJ2-1, is DSGVTQTPKHLITATGQRVTLRCSPRSGDLSVYWYQQSLDQGLQFLIQYYNGEERAKGNILERFSAQQFPDLHSELNLSSLELGDSALYFCASSYTGNEQFFGPGTRLTVL.